This TCR beta chain was recorded in a study of technical replicates of blood from a few donors. Generated by immunoSEQ multiplex PCR, the TCRdb table keeps only in-frame clones and is missing some. This table holds more than 9,500 clones, 93% found once. Material: PBMCs. The TCR originated in a human donor in good health.

The CDR3 DNA reads TGTGCCAGCAGTGTCTTAGGGGCCACTGAAGCTTTCTTT. It specifies CASSVLGATEAFF. This rearrangement joins TRBV6-1 to TRBJ1-1; D is possibly TRBD1 (5 bases). Per the germline V gene, CDR1 is MNHNS and CDR2 is SASEGT. The CDR3 contains 13 residues. The ends were cut back, 4 bases at V and 4 bases at J, with 10 bases in the middle.